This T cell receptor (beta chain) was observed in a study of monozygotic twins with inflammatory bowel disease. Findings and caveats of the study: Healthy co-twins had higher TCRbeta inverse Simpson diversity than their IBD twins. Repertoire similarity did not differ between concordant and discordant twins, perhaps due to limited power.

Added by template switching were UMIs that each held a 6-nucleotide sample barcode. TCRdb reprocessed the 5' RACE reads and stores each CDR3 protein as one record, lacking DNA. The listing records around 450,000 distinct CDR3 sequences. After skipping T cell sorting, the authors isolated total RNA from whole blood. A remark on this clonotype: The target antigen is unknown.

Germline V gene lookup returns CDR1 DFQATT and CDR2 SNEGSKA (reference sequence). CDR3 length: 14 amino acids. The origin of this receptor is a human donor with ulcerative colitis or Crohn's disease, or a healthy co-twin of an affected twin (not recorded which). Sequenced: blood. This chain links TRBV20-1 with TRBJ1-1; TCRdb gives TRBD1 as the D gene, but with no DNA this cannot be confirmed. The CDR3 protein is CSARDRGAVTEAFF.